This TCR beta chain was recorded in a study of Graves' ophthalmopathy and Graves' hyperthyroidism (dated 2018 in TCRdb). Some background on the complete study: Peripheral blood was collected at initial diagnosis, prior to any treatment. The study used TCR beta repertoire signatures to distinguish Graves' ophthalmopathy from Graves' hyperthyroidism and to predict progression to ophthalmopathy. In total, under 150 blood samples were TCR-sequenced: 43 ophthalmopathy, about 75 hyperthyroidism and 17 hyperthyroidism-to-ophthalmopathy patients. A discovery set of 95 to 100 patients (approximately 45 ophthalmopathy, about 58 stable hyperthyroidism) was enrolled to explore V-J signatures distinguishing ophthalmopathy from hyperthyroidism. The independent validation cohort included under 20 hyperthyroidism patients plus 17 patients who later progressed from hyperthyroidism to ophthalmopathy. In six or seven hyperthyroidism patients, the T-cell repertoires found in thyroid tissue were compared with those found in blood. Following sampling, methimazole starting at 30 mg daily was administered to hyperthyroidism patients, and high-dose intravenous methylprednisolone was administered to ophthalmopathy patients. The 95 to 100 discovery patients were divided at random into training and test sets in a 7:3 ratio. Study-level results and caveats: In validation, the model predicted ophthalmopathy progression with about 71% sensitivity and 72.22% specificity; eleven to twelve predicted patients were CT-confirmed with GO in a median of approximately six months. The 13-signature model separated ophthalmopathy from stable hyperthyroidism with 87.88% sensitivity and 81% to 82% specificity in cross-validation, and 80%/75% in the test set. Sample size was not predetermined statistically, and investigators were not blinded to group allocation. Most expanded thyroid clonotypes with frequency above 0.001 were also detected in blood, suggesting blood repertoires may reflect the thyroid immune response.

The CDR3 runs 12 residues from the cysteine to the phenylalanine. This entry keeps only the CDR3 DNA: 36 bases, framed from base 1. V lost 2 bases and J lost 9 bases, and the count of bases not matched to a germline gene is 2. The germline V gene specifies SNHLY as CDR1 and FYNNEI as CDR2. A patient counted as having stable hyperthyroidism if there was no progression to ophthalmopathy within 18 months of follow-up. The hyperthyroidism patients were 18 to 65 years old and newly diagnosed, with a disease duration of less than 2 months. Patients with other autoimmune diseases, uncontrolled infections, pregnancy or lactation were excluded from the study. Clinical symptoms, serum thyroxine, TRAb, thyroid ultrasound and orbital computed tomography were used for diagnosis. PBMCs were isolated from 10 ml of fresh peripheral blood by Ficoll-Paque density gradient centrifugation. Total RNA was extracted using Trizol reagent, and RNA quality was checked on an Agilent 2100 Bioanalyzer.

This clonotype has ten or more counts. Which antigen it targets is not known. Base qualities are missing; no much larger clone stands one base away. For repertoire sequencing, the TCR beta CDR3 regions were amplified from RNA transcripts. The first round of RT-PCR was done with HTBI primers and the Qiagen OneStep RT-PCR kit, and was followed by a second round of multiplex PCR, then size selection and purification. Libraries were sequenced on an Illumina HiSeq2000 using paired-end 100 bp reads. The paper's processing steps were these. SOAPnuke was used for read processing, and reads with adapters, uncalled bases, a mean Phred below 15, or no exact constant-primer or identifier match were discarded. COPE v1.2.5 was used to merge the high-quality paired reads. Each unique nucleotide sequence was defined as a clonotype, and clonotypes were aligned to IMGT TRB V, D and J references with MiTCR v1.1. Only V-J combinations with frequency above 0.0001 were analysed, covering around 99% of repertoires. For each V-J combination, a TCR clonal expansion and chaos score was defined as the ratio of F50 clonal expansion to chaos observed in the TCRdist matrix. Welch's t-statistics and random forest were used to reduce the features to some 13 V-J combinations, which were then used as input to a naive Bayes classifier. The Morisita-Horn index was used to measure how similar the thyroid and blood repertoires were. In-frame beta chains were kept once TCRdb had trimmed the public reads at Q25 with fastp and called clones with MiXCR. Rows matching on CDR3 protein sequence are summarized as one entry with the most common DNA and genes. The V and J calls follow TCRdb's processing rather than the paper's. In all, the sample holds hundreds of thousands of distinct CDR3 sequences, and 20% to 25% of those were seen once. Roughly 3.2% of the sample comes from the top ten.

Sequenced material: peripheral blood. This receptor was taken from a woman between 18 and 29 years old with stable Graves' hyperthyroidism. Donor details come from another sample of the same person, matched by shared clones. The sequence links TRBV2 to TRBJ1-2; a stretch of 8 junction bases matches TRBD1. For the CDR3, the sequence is CASSESRGRYTF. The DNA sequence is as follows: TGTGCCAGCAGTGAAAGCAGGGGGCGCTACACCTTC.